One sample yielded the 21 T cell receptor beta chains listed below, sequenced in a study of T cells after yellow fever vaccination. TCRdb reprocessed the 5' RACE reads with MiXCR, giving one entry per CDR3 protein. Of around 310,000 distinct CDR3 sequences in the sample, approximately 4.5% were seen once. The sample was PBMCs, taken 15 days after the yellow fever booster vaccination. The receptor set was obtained from a man aged 18 to 30 who received the YFV17D yellow fever vaccine.

This clonotype was counted at least ten times. The chain employs TRBV7-2 and TRBJ2-1; 7 bases are shared with TRBD1. The CDR3 length is 14 residues. J was trimmed by 9 bases and V by 6 bases; bases with no gene match: 11. Germline V gene lookup returns CDR1 SGHTA and CDR2 FQGNSA. The CDR3 loop is CASRLARGSSEQFF. The DNA of the CDR3 is TGTGCCAGCAGGCTCGCCAGGGGGTCCAGTGAGCAGTTCTTC. Full variable domain (outside the CDR3, taken from reference TRBV7-2 and TRBJ2-1): GAGVSQSPSNKVTEKGKDVELRCDPISGHTALYWYRQSLGQGLEFLIYFQGNSAPDKSGLPSDRFSAERTGGSVSTLTIQRTQQEDSAVYLCASRLARGSSEQFFGPGTRLTVL.

This clonotype was recorded at least ten times. The chain has TRBV20-1 and TRBJ2-5; D perhaps matches TRBD2 (7 bases). The CDR3 is 15 amino acids. Trimming cost V 0 bases and J 5 bases, with 16 bases left between them. CDR1 is DFQATT, CDR2 SNEGSKA, per germline (reference sequence). CDR3 protein: CSARDMGGRGETQYF. CDR3 DNA sequence: TGCAGTGCTAGAGATATGGGGGGGCGAGGTGAGACCCAGTACTTC.

This clonotype was counted at least ten times. V is TRBV5-1 and J is TRBJ2-1; 11 positions match TRBD2. The CDR3 loop spans 19 amino acids. Looked up from germline, CDR1 is SGHRS and CDR2 is YFSETQ. The trim removed 4 bases at V and 0 bases at J, leaving 12 bases unmatched. The CDR3 loop is CASSPGVAGGLNSYNEQFF. As DNA, the CDR3 is TGCGCCAGCAGCCCCGGGGTAGCGGGGGGGCTAAACTCCTACAATGAGCAGTTCTTC.

The J gene is TRBJ2-6, the V gene TRBV2; no firm D call. The CDR3 totals 14 residues. V lost 9 bases and J 2 bases, leaving 11 bases between the germline ends. Germline V CDR1 and CDR2: SNHLY, FYNNEI. The CDR3 loop is CASYGLAGANVLTF. In DNA form, the CDR3 reads TGTGCCAGTTACGGCCTGGCTGGGGCCAACGTCCTGACTTTC.

This clonotype occurred many times. The chain is built from TRBV7-9 and TRBJ1-1; D remains unclear. Trimming took off 3 bases at V and 6 bases at J, with 11 bases between the two ends. Germline lookup yields CDR1 SEHNR and CDR2 FQNEAQ (reference sequence). The CDR3 loop spans 13 amino acids. CDR3 in DNA: TGTGCCAGCAGCTTGAGGGTCACGGCTGAAGCTTTCTTT. Its translation is CASSLRVTAEAFF.

This clonotype was picked up many times. The chain combines TRBV4-2 with TRBJ2-2; D is perhaps TRBD2 (5 bases). V was pared by 8 bases and J by 4 bases, with 8 bases between. From germline, CDR1 is LGHNA and CDR2 YNFKEQ. The CDR3 contains 12 residues. CDR3 protein: CASSRGTGELFF. The CDR3 bases are TGTGCCAGCTCACGGGGCACCGGGGAGCTGTTTTTT.

This clonotype was seen a few times. The V gene is TRBV10-3, the J gene TRBJ1-2, with 9 bases matching TRBD1. J was trimmed by 6 bases and V by 4 bases; bases with no gene match: 6. From germline, CDR1 is ENHRY and CDR2 SYGVKD. The CDR3 consists of 14 residues. The CDR3 spells CAISANRDRDGYTF. The CDR3 bases are TGTGCCATCAGTGCCAACCGGGACAGGGATGGCTACACCTTC.

This clonotype occurred a few times. V is TRBV19 and J is TRBJ1-5; D ambiguous. CDR1 is LNHDA and CDR2 is SQIVND in the germline V gene (reference sequence). The length of the CDR3 is 13 residues. V was trimmed by 6 bases and J by 3 bases, leaving 9 bases between them. CDR3 DNA sequence: TGTGCCAGTAGGTATTGGGTCAATCAGCCCCAGCATTTT. Its protein product is CASRYWVNQPQHF.

This sequence joins TRBV20-1 and TRBJ1-2; D call uncertain. The CDR3 totals 13 residues. Trimming stripped 0 bases from V and 4 bases from J, with 9 bases between. CDR1 is DFQATT, CDR2 SNEGSKA, per germline (reference sequence). The CDR3 here is CSARDGTAYGYTF. The CDR3 DNA reads TGCAGTGCTAGAGATGGTACAGCCTATGGCTACACCTTC.

This clonotype showed up many times. V is TRBV7-9 and J is TRBJ1-1; D is ambiguous. The CDR3 spans 14 residues. Germline values: CDR1 SEHNR, CDR2 FQNEAQ (reference sequence). The V end lost 4 bases, the J end lost 2 bases, and 11 bases lay between the germline ends. This CDR3 is CASSSPLPNTEAFF. Written as DNA, the CDR3 is TGTGCCAGCAGCTCCCCACTCCCTAACACTGAAGCTTTCTTT. Full variable domain (missing parts from reference TRBV7-9 and TRBJ1-1): DTGVSQNPRHKITKRGQNVTFRCDPISEHNRLYWYRQTLGQGPEFLTYFQNEAQLEKSRLLSDRFSAERPKGSFSTLEIQRTEQGDSAMYLCASSSPLPNTEAFFGQGTRLTVV.

This clonotype was seen more than once but under ten times. The chain has TRBV12-3 or TRBV12-4 and TRBJ1-2, with 7 nucleotides matching TRBD1. The ends lost 5 bases at V and 6 bases at J; junction bases unmatched: 3. This CDR3 region has 12 residues. The DNA for the CDR3 is TGTGCCAGCAGTCCAACAGGGGATGGCTACACCTTC. Amino acid sequence: CASSPTGDGYTF.

This clonotype was seen repeatedly, ten times or more. The J gene is TRBJ2-1, the V gene TRBV10-1; 7 bases match TRBD2. The CDR3 runs to 13 residues. Germline-derived CDR1 and CDR2 are WNHNN and SYGVQD (reference sequence). Losses at the gene ends were 5 bases for V and 8 bases for J; bases not matched to a gene: 6. The CDR3 spells CASSSTSIDEQFF. The CDR3, as DNA: TGCGCCAGCAGTTCGACTAGCATCGATGAGCAGTTCTTC.

This clonotype has only a few counts. V gene TRBV12-3 or TRBV12-4 combines with J gene TRBJ2-3, with TRBD2 matching 10 bases. V shed 3 bases, J shed 4 bases, and the junction held 4 bases outside the gene matches. The CDR3 runs to 15 residues. The CDR3: CASSFLAGGADTQYF. CDR3 coding DNA: TGTGCCAGCAGTTTTTTAGCGGGGGGCGCAGATACGCAGTATTTT.

There are many counts of this clonotype. This sequence joins TRBV5-1 and TRBJ2-6; 7 bases are a match to TRBD2. The CDR3 runs to 17 residues. Germline V gives CDR1 SGHRS, CDR2 YFSETQ. With 1 base clipped from V and 0 bases from J, the junction kept 4 bases outside the gene matches. In nucleotides, the CDR3 is TGCGCCAGCAGCTTGCACACGGGGGGCTCTGGGGCCAACGTCCTGACTTTC. This sequence encodes CASSLHTGGSGANVLTF.

This clonotype was picked up a small number of times. The chain joins TRBV5-6 to TRBJ1-3; D gene uncertain. Germline loops: CDR1 SGHDT, CDR2 YYEEEE. CDR3 size: 14 residues. V was shortened by 2 bases and J by 2 bases, with 8 bases between the two germline ends. This CDR3 reads CASSFRTTGNTIYF. The CDR3 region has the DNA TGTGCCAGCAGCTTCCGGACCACTGGAAACACCATATATTTT.

The J gene is TRBJ1-4, the V gene TRBV4-3, with TRBD1 identical over 7 bases. Germline loops: CDR1 LGHNA, CDR2 YSLEER. The CDR3 covers 17 residues. The trim removed 1 base at V and 12 bases at J, leaving 17 bases unmatched. CDR3 sequence: CASSQASLTGWDQELFF. The DNA of the CDR3 is TGCGCCAGCAGCCAAGCCTCTTTGACAGGGTGGGATCAGGAACTGTTTTTT.

This clonotype showed up just a few times. This rearrangement joins TRBV7-2 to TRBJ2-3; D is ambiguous. The V end lost 7 bases, the J end lost 6 bases, and 20 bases lay between the germline ends. CDR1 is SGHTA and CDR2 is FQGNSA in the germline V gene. CDR3 size: 15 residues. The CDR3 DNA follows: TGTGCCAGCAATAGGGCACCAAGCGTTTTGGATACGCAGTATTTT. Its translation is CASNRAPSVLDTQYF. The complete variable domain, with remaining parts taken from reference TRBV7-2 and TRBJ2-3, reads GAGVSQSPSNKVTEKGKDVELRCDPISGHTALYWYRQSLGQGLEFLIYFQGNSAPDKSGLPSDRFSAERTGGSVSTLTIQRTQQEDSAVYLCASNRAPSVLDTQYFGPGTRLTVL.

This clonotype has at least ten counts. The chain links TRBV12-3 or TRBV12-4 to TRBJ2-4; D might be TRBD1 (6 bases). Trimming stripped 3 bases from V and 0 bases from J, with 12 bases between. This CDR3 has 16 residues. CDR3 protein: CASSFSGAVAKNIQYF. The CDR3, as DNA: TGTGCCAGCAGTTTCTCAGGGGCCGTAGCCAAAAACATTCAGTACTTC.

This clonotype came up many times. The chain links TRBV2 to TRBJ2-2, with a tentative D call TRBD1 (5 bases). Germline CDR1 and CDR2: SNHLY and FYNNEI. V was cut by 6 bases and J by 3 bases, with 11 bases left in between. The CDR3 has 14 residues. The DNA of the CDR3 is TGTGCCAGCAGGGAACAGGCATACACCGGGGAGCTGTTTTTT. This gives the protein CASREQAYTGELFF.

This chain connects TRBV20-1 to TRBJ2-3; 7 bases fit TRBD1. The CDR3 consists of 12 residues. Losses at the gene ends were 5 bases for V and 9 bases for J; bases not matched to a gene: 8. Germline V gives CDR1 DFQATT, CDR2 SNEGSKA (reference sequence). The CDR3 loop reads CSADRTGETQYF. CDR3 nucleotide sequence: TGCAGTGCTGATAGGACAGGAGAGACGCAGTATTTT.

The rearrangement links TRBV20-1 to TRBJ2-3; D uncertain. Germline V lookup: CDR1 DFQATT, CDR2 SNEGSKA (reference sequence). CDR3 length: 15 residues. V was cut by 2 bases and J by 1 base, with 13 bases left in between. CDR3 in DNA: TGCAGTGCTAGAAGTTGGGCCTCGCGCACAGATACGCAGTATTTT. Protein: CSARSWASRTDTQYF.